Here is one T cell receptor (beta chain) with its context. The antigen remains undetermined. The data derive from a study of T cell repertoires in cytomegalovirus infection. As for the study in general: Both a matching HLA type and CMV infection were indicated by public TCR beta signatures. Notes on the study in general: Cumulative frequency of public TCR beta families picked out carriers of CMV plus the relevant HLA. There were HLA-C-restricted CMV-specific TCR beta clonotypes dominating the ex vivo response.

One entry per CDR3 protein results from TCRdb running MiXCR on the reads. Of under 150,000 distinct CDR3 sequences in the sample, roughly 25% are singletons; the top ten hold 30% to 40%. CDR3 size: 13 residues. V lost 5 bases, J lost 4 bases, and 11 bases lay in between. Germline-derived CDR1 and CDR2 are SGHTA and FQGTGA. Sequences were obtained from PBMCs, sequenced either directly or after in vitro stimulation (not recorded which). The sequence was collected from a human donor in good health (CMV status not recorded). Some clones in this sample may be carry-over from other donors' samples. V is TRBV7-3 and J is TRBJ1-1; D perhaps matches TRBD1 (5 bases). The CDR3 DNA reads as TGTGCCAGCAGCAAGGGGATCGGCACTGAAGCTTTCTTT. Encoded protein: CASSKGIGTEAFF.